A single sample is the source of the 26 T cell receptor beta chains below, sequenced in a study of cytomegalovirus exposure and HLA in healthy donors. In the PCR, 60 Vbeta and 13 Jbeta primers were used. TCRdb's table, derived via immunoSEQ multiplex PCR, lists solely in-frame clones and lacks some. The table includes about 200,000 clones, roughly 13% detected once. Sequencing input: PBMCs. Source of these receptors: a man aged 50-59 years in good health and CMV-seropositive.

Ten or more counts support this clone. This rearrangement joins TRBV2 to TRBJ1-3; no clear D. Germline CDR1 reads SNHLY; CDR2 reads FYNNEI. This CDR3 has 13 amino acids. V shed 4 bases and J shed 5 bases, with 9 bases lying between them. The CDR3 is CASSARLRNTIYF. The DNA for the CDR3 is TGTGCCAGCAGTGCGCGACTGCGAAACACCATATATTTT.

CDR3 sequence: CASSLGGSRQPQHF. For the CDR3, the DNA is TGTGCCAGCAGTTTGGGGGGTAGTCGTCAGCCCCAGCATTTT. The chain is built from TRBV28 and TRBJ1-5; TRBD1 is a possible D gene (5 bases). Germline lookup yields CDR1 MDHEN and CDR2 SYDVKM. V shed 3 bases and J shed 6 bases, with 12 bases lying between them. This CDR3 has 14 amino acids.

This clone has more than one count but fewer than ten. The CDR3 DNA reads TGTGCCAGCGGCCGCAGTCAAACCTACGAGCAGTACTTC. Amino acid sequence: CASGRSQTYEQYF. J is TRBJ2-7 and V is TRBV28; D gene ambiguous. Germline-derived CDR1 and CDR2 are MDHEN and SYDVKM. The CDR3 has 13 residues. The V end was cut by 8 bases, the J end by 2 bases, with 13 bases between.

This clone has a handful of counts. The chain is built from TRBV5-1 and TRBJ2-7; D perhaps matches TRBD1 (6 bases). This CDR3 region has 16 residues. The germline V gene encodes CDR1 SGHRS and CDR2 YFSETQ. V was cut by 0 bases and J by 0 bases, with 13 bases left in between. CDR3 region: CASSLGFRGPSYEQYF. The DNA of the CDR3 is TGCGCCAGCAGCTTGGGCTTCAGGGGCCCCTCCTACGAGCAGTACTTC.

This clone has only a few counts. This rearrangement joins TRBV5-6 to TRBJ2-7; 8 nucleotides agree with TRBD1. CDR3 length: 15 residues. Germline V gene sequence: CDR1 SGHDT, CDR2 YYEEEE. The V and J ends lost 4 bases and 5 bases, in that order; junction bases with no gene match: 11. In DNA, the CDR3 is TGTGCCAGCAGCCCCGGACAGGGCCGGCGGAACGAGCAGTACTTC. Residues: CASSPGQGRRNEQYF.

This clone was counted between two and nine times. The V call is TRBV9, the J call TRBJ2-1; 9 nucleotides agree with TRBD1. V lost 0 bases and J lost 9; bases outside the gene matches: 10. Germline-derived CDR1 and CDR2 are SGDLS and YYNGEE. This CDR3 spans 16 amino acids. The CDR3 sequence: CASSVVSGTGTGEQFF. In nucleotides, the CDR3 is TGTGCCAGCAGCGTAGTCTCCGGGACAGGGACGGGTGAGCAGTTCTTC. Variable domain in full (rest from reference TRBV9 and TRBJ2-1): DSGVTQTPKHLITATGQRVTLRCSPRSGDLSVYWYQQSLDQGLQFLIQYYNGEERAKGNILERFSAQQFPDLHSELNLSSLELGDSALYFCASSVVSGTGTGEQFFGPGTRLTVL.

This chain uses TRBV29-1 with TRBJ2-2; 8 nucleotides align to TRBD1. This CDR3 has 13 amino acids. Losses at the gene ends were 4 bases for V and 7 bases for J; bases not matched to a gene: 5. Looked up from germline, CDR1 is SQVTM and CDR2 is ANQGSEA. In nucleotides, the CDR3 is TGCAGCGTTGGGACAGGGAGGAACGGGGAGCTGTTTTTT. As protein: CSVGTGRNGELFF.

In its sample, this clone was seen a few times. V is TRBV19 and J is TRBJ1-5, with D possibly TRBD1 on 6 matching bases. Germline CDR1 is LNHDA and CDR2 is SQIVND (reference sequence). CDR3 size: 15 residues. Trimming removed 7 bases from V and 2 bases from J, with 15 bases in between. CDR3 sequence (DNA): TGTGCCAGTAAAACAACAGGGATCGGCAATCAGCCCCAGCATTTT. This sequence encodes CASKTTGIGNQPQHF.

The chain couples TRBV12-5 to TRBJ2-7; TRBD1 agrees at 7 bases. Looked up from germline, CDR1 is LGHNT and CDR2 is FRNRAP. The J segment lost 4 bases and the V segment lost 0 bases, leaving 12 bases of the junction unmatched. This CDR3 spans 17 amino acids. CDR3 region: CASGLVLRTGRGYEQYV. As DNA, the CDR3 is TGTGCTAGTGGTTTGGTACTTCGGACAGGTCGTGGGTACGAGCAGTACGTC.

The chain employs TRBV7-9 and TRBJ1-2, with 9 bases identical to TRBD1. Losses at the gene ends were 4 bases for V and 4 bases for J; bases not matched to a gene: 4. This CDR3 comprises 14 residues. Looked up from germline, CDR1 is SEHNR and CDR2 is FQNEAQ (reference sequence). The CDR3 DNA is TGTGCCAGCAGCTCGGGACAGGGCGCCTATGGCTACACCTTC. Residues: CASSSGQGAYGYTF.

This clone was seen more than once but under ten times. The rearrangement links TRBV7-9 to TRBJ2-6, with TRBD2 as a possible D gene (7 bases). CDR3 size: 15 residues. V was clipped by 3 bases and J by 4 bases, with 10 bases between them. Germline V gene lookup returns CDR1 SEHNR and CDR2 FQNEAQ (reference sequence). The DNA of the CDR3 is TGTGCCAGCAGCTTGGGGGGGCTAGGGGCCAACGTCCTGACTTTC. Translation: CASSLGGLGANVLTF.

The chain employs TRBV5-4 and TRBJ2-7, with 10 positions matching TRBD1. Germline values: CDR1 SGHNT, CDR2 YYREEE (reference sequence). V lost 3 bases and J lost 4; bases outside the gene matches: 7. This CDR3 spans 15 amino acids. The CDR3 sequence: CASSSRDRGRYEQYF. The DNA of the CDR3 is TGTGCCAGCAGCTCCAGGGACAGGGGAAGGTACGAGCAGTACTTC.

This clone was observed a few times. The chain couples TRBV6-5 to TRBJ2-5; possibly TRBD1 for D (6 bases). This CDR3 is built from 15 residues. With 0 bases removed from V and 2 bases from J, the gap between germline ends came to 10 bases. CDR1 is MNHEY and CDR2 is SVGAGI in the germline V gene. The DNA for the CDR3 is TGTGCCAGCAGTTACTCCGGGACATCTCAAGAGACCCAGTACTTC. This encodes CASSYSGTSQETQYF.

This clone has only a few counts. This rearrangement joins TRBV29-1 to TRBJ2-5; 7 bases line up with TRBD2. Unmatched junction bases numbered 0, after V lost 6 bases and J lost 2 bases. This CDR3 has 11 amino acids. Germline assignment: CDR1 SQVTM and CDR2 ANQGSEA. This CDR3 is CSVGLQETQYF. In DNA form, the CDR3 reads TGCAGCGTGGGACTACAAGAGACCCAGTACTTC.

The chain carries TRBV5-4 and TRBJ2-5, with TRBD2 as a possible D gene (6 bases). Germline V gene data show CDR1 as SGHNT and CDR2 as YYREEE (reference sequence). Deletions cut 4 bases from V and 0 bases from J, with 7 bases between. CDR3 size: 13 residues. The CDR3 region has the DNA TGTGCCAGCAGCCTAGCGTACCAAGAGACCCAGTACTTC. It is translated as CASSLAYQETQYF.

In its sample, this clone was seen a few times. The V call is TRBV5-8, the J call TRBJ2-7; 7 bases align to TRBD1. V dropped 4 bases and J dropped 7; count of bases not matched to a gene: 11. The CDR3 sequence is 14 residues long. Germline CDR1 and CDR2: SGHTS and YDEGEE. CDR3 coding DNA: TGTGCCAGCAGCGCAACGACAGGGCCGAGGGAGCAGTACGTC. Amino acids: CASSATTGPREQYV.

V is TRBV18 and J is TRBJ2-5, with a possible D match to TRBD2 (5 bases). V shed 4 bases and J shed 5 bases, with 17 bases lying between them. Per the germline V gene, CDR1 is KGHSH and CDR2 is LQKENI. This CDR3 spans 15 amino acids. CDR3 in DNA: TGTGCCAGCTCACTCACTAGGAGTGTACGGGAGACCCAGTACTTC. This encodes CASSLTRSVRETQYF.

The J gene is TRBJ1-4, the V gene TRBV5-1; TRBD1 is a possible D gene (6 bases). Germline values: CDR1 SGHRS, CDR2 YFSETQ. Deletions cut 0 bases from V and 4 bases from J, with 10 bases between. This CDR3 is built from 15 residues. The CDR3 DNA reads as TGCGCCAGCAGCTTGGCGGGACAAATTAATGAAAAACTGTTTTTT. It codes for CASSLAGQINEKLFF.

This chain joins TRBV7-8 and TRBJ1-2, with 10 bases that match TRBD1. The CDR3 is made up of 16 amino acids. Germline V gene sequence: CDR1 SGHVS, CDR2 FQNEAQ. V was pared by 4 bases and J by 2 bases, with 7 bases of the junction left unmatched. The CDR3 sequence is CASSSRSGQGNYGYTF. CDR3 in DNA: TGTGCCAGCAGCTCTCGATCGGGACAGGGGAACTATGGCTACACCTTC.

V usage is TRBV9 and J usage is TRBJ2-3; unclear D gene. V was cut by 3 bases and J by 9 bases, with 11 bases left in between. Germline V gives CDR1 SGDLS, CDR2 YYNGEE. CDR3 length: 12 amino acids. CDR3 coding DNA: TGTGCCAGCAGCGGTACTGTGGGCACGCAGTATTTT. As protein: CASSGTVGTQYF.

The gene calls are TRBV7-6 and TRBJ1-2; possibly TRBD1 for D (5 bases). The CDR3 sequence is 14 residues long. V was shortened by 1 base and J by 4 bases, with 10 bases between the two germline ends. Per the germline V gene, CDR1 is SGHVS and CDR2 is FNYEAQ. The CDR3 bases are TGTGCCAGCAGCTTAGGGGGCAGCTCCTATGGCTACACCTTC. Translation gives CASSLGGSSYGYTF.

The rearrangement uses TRBV27 and TRBJ1-1; a weak D match, TRBD1 (5 bases). The CDR3 contains 14 residues. The germline V gene encodes CDR1 MNHEY and CDR2 SMNVEV (reference sequence). The V gene lost 3 bases and the J gene lost 8 bases, with 16 bases spanning the gap. CDR3 loop: CASSLDQGRAEAFF. For the CDR3, the DNA is TGTGCCAGCAGTTTGGATCAGGGAAGGGCCGAAGCTTTCTTT.

This clone was counted a few times. The chain carries TRBV14 and TRBJ2-1, with 8 bases that match TRBD2. After removal of 4 bases from V and 8 bases from J, the junction contained 13 bases not matched to a gene. The germline CDR1 and CDR2 sequences are SGHDN and FVKESK. The CDR3 consists of 16 residues. CDR3 nucleotide sequence: TGTGCCAGCAGCCCCCTGCAACAGCGGGGGAAAGATGAGCAGTTCTTC. Its protein product is CASSPLQQRGKDEQFF.

The chain is built from TRBV25-1 and TRBJ1-1; D perhaps matches TRBD1 (6 bases). Per germline, CDR1 MGHDK and CDR2 SYGVNS. The V end lost 6 bases, the J end lost 0 bases, and 11 bases lay between the germline ends. The CDR3 spans 14 residues. The CDR3 sequence: CASRLQGLNTEAFF. CDR3 nucleotides: TGTGCCAGCAGATTACAGGGCTTGAACACTGAAGCTTTCTTT.

This chain uses TRBV6-1 with TRBJ1-5; D ambiguous. Per the germline V gene, CDR1 is MNHNS and CDR2 is SASEGT. V gave up 3 bases and J gave up 7 bases, with 10 bases separating them. This CDR3 has 13 residues. The CDR3 region has the DNA TGTGCCAGCAGTGATGAGCGGTGGCAGCCCCAGCATTTT. It codes for CASSDERWQPQHF.

The rearrangement links TRBV10-3 to TRBJ1-3, with a weak D call TRBD1 (6 bases). The CDR3 sequence is 13 residues long. Trimming took off 7 bases at V and 0 bases at J, with 7 bases between the two ends. Germline V lookup: CDR1 ENHRY, CDR2 SYGVKD. The chain's CDR3 is CAIKDSSGNTIYF. The CDR3 DNA reads as TGTGCCATCAAGGACAGCTCTGGAAACACCATATATTTT.